What follows are 6 T cell receptor beta chains derived from one specimen sequenced in a study of preoperative IRX-2 immunotherapy in early breast cancer (dated by TCRdb to the late 2010s). Receptor amplification or capture employed the immunoSEQ multiplex PCR assay. TCRdb obtained this table from immuneACCESS and retained in-frame rearrangements with V and J assigned. These tables miss some clones; where compared with another copy, unresolved V genes account for less than half of the shortfall, and the remainder is unexplained. In all, the sample holds under 35,000 clones, and over 65% of those were seen once. In total, the top ten clones hold about 3.3% of the sample. Interpreted using the paper, the treatment or condition label stands for: preoperative locoregional IRX-2 cytokine immunotherapy. The material was obtained from a patient treated with IRX-2 immunotherapy. Receptors originate from a human donor with breast cancer.

This rearrangement joins TRBV6-8 to TRBJ2-1; the D gene is possibly TRBD1 (6 bases). The CDR3 runs to 14 residues. Germline V gene lookup returns CDR1 MNHGY and CDR2 SAAAGT. Trimming pared 7 bases from V and 0 bases from J, leaving 10 bases between. The CDR3 bases are TGTGCCAGCACGCGAGGGGGCTCCTACAATGAGCAGTTCTTC. Translation: CASTRGGSYNEQFF.

This chain links TRBV11-3 with TRBJ1-1; D possibly corresponds to TRBD1 (5 bases). Germline lookup yields CDR1 SGHNT and CDR2 YENEEA. The CDR3 is made up of 16 amino acids. V was pared by 3 bases and J by 4 bases, with 18 bases between. CDR3 nucleotides: TGTGCCAGCAGCTTGGGGGGTAGGGTGGGTCGCACTGAAGCTTTCTTT. Amino acid sequence: CASSLGGRVGRTEAFF.

This chain connects TRBV6-8 to TRBJ2-3; D remains ambiguous. The V gene's germline CDR1 is MNHGY and CDR2 SAAAGT. V lost 0 bases and J lost 0, with 10 bases in between. This CDR3 has 16 amino acids. For the CDR3, the DNA is TGTGCCAGCAGTTACTCGAGGACGCGGAGCACAGATACGCAGTATTTT. It translates to CASSYSRTRSTDTQYF.

The chain has TRBV6-8 and TRBJ2-2; 7 bases line up with TRBD2. Germline lookup yields CDR1 MNHGY and CDR2 SAAAGT. This CDR3 is built from 15 residues. V lost 4 bases and J lost 6; bases outside the gene matches: 8. CDR3 sequence (DNA): TGTGCCAGCAGTTCCCAGCGGGGCGGGGCCGGGGAGCTGTTTTTT. Its protein is CASSSQRGGAGELFF.

This clone is a singleton in its sample. The rearrangement links TRBV6-8 to TRBJ2-2, with D perhaps TRBD1 (6 bases). Per germline, CDR1 MNHGY and CDR2 SAAAGT. The V end was cut by 0 bases, the J end by 6 bases, with 14 bases between. The CDR3 has 16 residues. CDR3 protein: CASSYSTLGAAGELFF. Here the CDR3 DNA reads TGTGCCAGCAGTTACTCTACCTTGGGGGCGGCCGGGGAGCTGTTTTTT.

V usage is TRBV28 and J usage is TRBJ2-4; 11 bases agree with TRBD2. V trimming: 6 bases; J trimming: 0 bases; junction bases outside the gene matches: 7. The CDR3 is made up of 17 amino acids. Germline loops: CDR1 MDHEN, CDR2 SYDVKM. In DNA form, the CDR3 reads TGTGCCAGCAGAATAGCGGGAGGGCAGGGAGCCAAAAACATTCAGTACTTC. It encodes CASRIAGGQGAKNIQYF.